This is a list of T cell receptor beta chains from one sample in a study of regulatory T cells in long-lasting Graves disease. TCRdb independently ran MiXCR on the multiplex PCR reads; one entry per CDR3 protein. The sample carries 400,000 to 550,000 distinct CDR3 sequences, less than 20% recorded once. These sequences were also reported in another study, on T cells in Graves' hyperthyroidism and ophthalmopathy.

The input for sequencing was peripheral blood mononuclear cells (PBMCs), taken at new diagnosis, from a patient treated with antithyroid drugs. The source of these receptors is a woman aged 18-29 years with Graves disease. Each CDR3 is given with its conserved first and last residue. The order of the fields is J gene, clone size, V gene, CDR3 protein. Not all rows give a size; the values are once, few, many and, for expanded clones, a class.

j_call: TRBJ2-2
clone_size: many
v_call: TRBV12-3/TRBV12-4
cdr3_aa: CASRLLAGGPGELFF

j_call: TRBJ1-2
clone_size: many
v_call: TRBV6-9
cdr3_aa: CASSYPRQDTYPYGYTF

j_call: TRBJ2-1
clone_size: many
v_call: TRBV11-3
cdr3_aa: CASSLVSRWLAGDNEQFF

j_call: TRBJ2-5
clone_size: many
v_call: TRBV7-2
cdr3_aa: CASSLATGETQYF

j_call: TRBJ2-7
clone_size: -
v_call: TRBV30
cdr3_aa: CAWSVMGASTEQYF

j_call: TRBJ2-5
clone_size: many
v_call: TRBV6-4
cdr3_aa: CASSDSTQTSGSETQYF

j_call: TRBJ2-2
clone_size: many
v_call: TRBV7-2
cdr3_aa: CASSFQGALTGELFF

j_call: TRBJ2-5
clone_size: many
v_call: TRBV11-3
cdr3_aa: CASSLGEDRTQYF

j_call: TRBJ2-5
clone_size: few
v_call: TRBV6-2/TRBV6-3
cdr3_aa: CASPTSNRDSRVGSQETQYF

j_call: TRBJ2-7
clone_size: few
v_call: TRBV12-3/TRBV12-4
cdr3_aa: CASSLVIGGDPYEQYF

j_call: TRBJ2-5
clone_size: -
v_call: TRBV7-3
cdr3_aa: CASSPGRGEAQYF

j_call: TRBJ1-2
clone_size: many
v_call: TRBV12-3/TRBV12-4
cdr3_aa: CASSPDRFYGYTF

j_call: TRBJ1-2
clone_size: many
v_call: TRBV28
cdr3_aa: CASSPDGTEKYYGYTF

j_call: TRBJ2-2
clone_size: many
v_call: TRBV12-3/TRBV12-4
cdr3_aa: CASSHGLVSPGELFF

j_call: TRBJ1-3
clone_size: few
v_call: TRBV30
cdr3_aa: CAWDAGNTIYF

j_call: TRBJ2-7
clone_size: many
v_call: TRBV12-3/TRBV12-4
cdr3_aa: CASSFGTSGYEQYF

j_call: TRBJ1-2
clone_size: -
v_call: TRBV2
cdr3_aa: CASSSTRGYYGYTF

j_call: TRBJ2-1
clone_size: many
v_call: TRBV6-2/TRBV6-3
cdr3_aa: CASSYRGTSGRAGNEQFF

j_call: TRBJ2-7
clone_size: -
v_call: TRBV30
cdr3_aa: CAWSAFGAEQYF

j_call: TRBJ2-7
clone_size: many
v_call: TRBV10-2
cdr3_aa: CASSATGLTYEQYF

j_call: TRBJ2-7
clone_size: few
v_call: TRBV20-1
cdr3_aa: CSARDGARPYEQYF

j_call: TRBJ1-1
clone_size: few
v_call: TRBV24-1
cdr3_aa: CATSRTGGNTEAFF